These 18 T cell receptor beta chains originate from one sample sequenced in a study of blood T cell repertoires in COVID-19. This table comes from immunoSEQ multiplex PCR, and its TCRdb copy is limited to in-frame clones, with some not included. The sample has about 160,000 clones; 60% to 85% are singletons. The sequenced material came from peripheral blood. The receptors stem from a man aged 55 to 70 with acute or convalescent COVID-19.

This chain joins TRBV3-1 (or the pseudogene TRBV3-2) and TRBJ1-6; D may be TRBD1 (6 bases). The CDR3 length is 12 residues. Germline CDR1 reads LGHDT; CDR2 reads YNNKEL (reference sequence). Deletions cut 8 bases from V and 7 bases from J, with 9 bases between. The chain's CDR3 is CASQQGNSPLHF. CDR3 DNA sequence: TGTGCCAGCCAACAGGGAAATTCACCCCTCCACTTT.

V usage is TRBV6-2 or TRBV6-3 and J usage is TRBJ1-1; no definite D call. Per the germline V gene, CDR1 is MNHEY and CDR2 is SVGEGT. V dropped 2 bases and J dropped 1 base, with 11 bases sitting between them. The CDR3 contains 15 residues. The CDR3 DNA follows: TGTGCCAGCAGTTACGATCGATACACGAACACTGAAGCTTTCTTT. Protein product: CASSYDRYTNTEAFF.

V and J are TRBV6-5 and TRBJ1-5, with 7 bases matching TRBD1. Trimming took 5 bases from V and 6 from J; bases not matched to a gene: 10. The germline V gene encodes CDR1 MNHEY and CDR2 SVGAGI. This CDR3 region has 15 residues. The CDR3 loop reads CASSLDRSRGQPQHF. CDR3 nucleotides: TGTGCCAGCAGTCTGGACAGGTCGAGGGGTCAGCCCCAGCATTTT.

This clone was counted a few times. The rearrangement links TRBV6-2 or TRBV6-3 to TRBJ1-6; maybe TRBD1 (5 bases). The CDR3 extends over 14 amino acids. The V and J ends lost 6 bases and 8 bases respectively, with 14 bases between them. Per germline, CDR1 MNHEY and CDR2 SVGEGT. DNA of the CDR3: TGTGCCAGCAGCCCGGGATCGGGGGATTCACCCCTCCACTTT. It translates to CASSPGSGDSPLHF.

The chain carries TRBV29-1 and TRBJ1-2, with a tentative D call TRBD1 (5 bases). Germline CDR1 and CDR2: SQVTM and ANQGSEA. Trimming cost V 3 bases and J 0 bases, with 14 bases left between them. CDR3 length: 15 residues. In DNA, the CDR3 is TGCAGCGTTGAGGGGCGCACGGGGGCTAACTATGGCTACACCTTC. Its protein product is CSVEGRTGANYGYTF.

This chain joins TRBV7-8 and TRBJ1-2; 7 bases are a match to TRBD1. V was pared by 4 bases and J by 5 bases, with 7 bases of the junction left unmatched. Germline loops: CDR1 SGHVS, CDR2 FQNEAQ. There are 14 residues in the CDR3. CDR3 coding DNA: TGTGCCAGCAGCTCCGACAGGGTCGTATATGGCTACACCTTC. As protein: CASSSDRVVYGYTF.

The chain carries TRBV12-3 or TRBV12-4 and TRBJ2-1, with D possibly being TRBD1 (5 bases). V dropped 8 bases and J dropped 13 bases, with 18 bases sitting between them. The CDR3 spans 12 residues. This CDR3 is CASGELGVFQFF. CDR3 coding DNA: TGTGCCAGCGGTGAGCTAGGGGTCTTCCAGTTCTTC.

This clone was picked up one time. The rearrangement uses TRBV13 and TRBJ2-7; 7 bases match TRBD1. V shed 3 bases and J 12 bases; nucleotides not matched to a gene: 14. The CDR3 runs 14 residues. Looked up from germline, CDR1 is PRHDT and CDR2 is FYEKMQ (reference sequence). CDR3 DNA: TGTGCCAGCAGCTTGAGGGGGATCGACCGGGACAGGTACTTC. Protein product: CASSLRGIDRDRYF.

V gene TRBV18 combines with J gene TRBJ1-3, with 7 nucleotides matching TRBD1. The CDR3 covers 17 residues. J lost 0 bases, V lost 3 bases, and 8 bases had no gene match. Germline CDR1 and CDR2: KGHSH and LQKENI. CDR3 in DNA: TGTGCCAGCTCACCTCCGGGACAGCTACTCTCTGGAAACACCATATATTTT. Encoded protein: CASSPPGQLLSGNTIYF. Full variable domain (remainder filled in from reference TRBV18 and TRBJ1-3): NAGVMQNPRHLVRRRGQEARLRCSPMKGHSHVYWYRQLPEEGLKFMVYLQKENIIDESGMPKERFSAEFPKEGPSILRIQQVVRGDSAAYFCASSPPGQLLSGNTIYFGEGSWLTVV.

The V call is TRBV6-2 or TRBV6-3, the J call TRBJ1-2, with 7 bases lining up with TRBD1. V lost 5 bases and J lost 8; bases outside the gene matches: 11. The V gene's germline CDR1 is MNHEY and CDR2 SVGEGT. The CDR3 is made up of 14 amino acids. The CDR3 loop reads CASSPTGQSFGYTF. CDR3 sequence (DNA): TGTGCCAGCAGTCCGACGGGACAGTCCTTCGGCTACACCTTC.

The chain uses TRBV4-2 and TRBJ2-2, with TRBD1 identical over 12 bases. Trimming at V came to 3 bases and at J to 6 bases, leaving 2 bases not matched to a gene. Germline CDR1 reads LGHNA; CDR2 reads YNFKEQ. The CDR3 spans 15 residues. The CDR3 DNA reads as TGTGCCAGCAGCCAGGGACAGGGGGCTTCCGGGGAGCTGTTTTTT. Translated, it gives CASSQGQGASGELFF.

This clone was counted only a few times. The chain is built from TRBV19 and TRBJ2-1, with TRBD2 matching 10 bases. Germline values: CDR1 LNHDA, CDR2 SQIVND (reference sequence). CDR3 size: 15 residues. Unmatched junction bases numbered 7, after V lost 5 bases and J lost 6 bases. The CDR3 nucleotides read TGTGCCAGTAGTTTAGCGGGGGGAGGAATCAATGAGCAGTTCTTC. It encodes CASSLAGGGINEQFF.

The chain couples TRBV7-3 to TRBJ2-5, with TRBD1 identical over 8 bases. Germline CDR1 reads SGHTA; CDR2 reads FQGTGA. The CDR3 totals 15 residues. J gave up 2 bases and V 3 bases, and 5 bases lay outside the gene matches. For the CDR3, the DNA is TGTGCCAGCAGCTTGGGACAGGCCTTACAAGAGACCCAGTACTTC. Protein sequence: CASSLGQALQETQYF.

The count of this clone is one. This sequence joins TRBV5-8 and TRBJ1-4; TRBD1 matches at 9 bases. This CDR3 comprises 16 residues. Per germline, CDR1 SGHTS and CDR2 YDEGEE. V was pared by 4 bases and J by 8 bases, with 12 bases of the junction left unmatched. CDR3 bases: TGTGCCAGCAGCCCCCGGCTGACAGGGGGTTACGAAAAACTGTTTTTT. Translated: CASSPRLTGGYEKLFF.

The chain joins TRBV29-1 to TRBJ2-2, with D tentatively TRBD1 (6 bases). V gave up 5 bases and J gave up 5 bases, with 15 bases separating them. Looked up from germline, CDR1 is SQVTM and CDR2 is ANQGSEA. The CDR3 contains 14 residues. The CDR3 sequence is CSVRQGSRTGELFF. The CDR3 DNA reads as TGCAGCGTTAGGCAGGGGAGCAGGACCGGGGAGCTGTTTTTT.

This chain joins TRBV15 and TRBJ1-1; possible D gene TRBD1, 5 bases. The V gene's germline CDR1 is LNHNV and CDR2 YYDKDF (reference sequence). V was trimmed by 0 bases and J by 4 bases, leaving 12 bases between them. CDR3 length: 15 amino acids. CDR3 DNA: TGTGCCACCAGCAGAGATCGGGGGGTAGGCACTGAAGCTTTCTTT. This gives the protein CATSRDRGVGTEAFF.

The rearrangement uses TRBV7-2 and TRBJ1-1; 10 bases are a match to TRBD1. Germline CDR1 is SGHTA and CDR2 is FQGNSA. Trimming removed 2 bases from V and 6 bases from J; junction bases left unmatched: 12. The CDR3 covers 17 residues. The CDR3 region has the DNA TGTGCCAGCAGCTTAAAAATTATAACGGGACAGGGGTCTGAAGCTTTCTTT. This gives the protein CASSLKIITGQGSEAFF. The full variable domain, completed using reference TRBV7-2 and TRBJ1-1, is GAGVSQSPSNKVTEKGKDVELRCDPISGHTALYWYRQSLGQGLEFLIYFQGNSAPDKSGLPSDRFSAERTGGSVSTLTIQRTQQEDSAVYLCASSLKIITGQGSEAFFGQGTRLTVV.

The J gene is TRBJ2-7, the V gene TRBV18; TRBD2 aligns across 12 bases. J gave up 5 bases and V 5 bases, and 4 bases lay outside the gene matches. The germline V gene has CDR1 KGHSH and CDR2 LQKENI. The CDR3 is 14 amino acids. CDR3 sequence (DNA): TGTGCCAGCTCAACTAGACTAGCGGGGGACGAGCAGTACTTC. Encoded protein: CASSTRLAGDEQYF.